Listed below are T cell receptor beta chains from one sample, sequenced in a study of blood T cell repertoires in COVID-19. Libraries were prepared by immunoSEQ multiplex PCR; TCRdb keeps only in-frame clonotypes and omits some of them. The table has some 50,000 clones, around 83% seen once; the top ten hold around 5%. Sequenced input: peripheral blood. Source of these receptors: a man aged 35-49 years with active COVID-19. The CDR3 runs from the conserved cysteine through the conserved F or W. A D gene is named only where the DNA matches it firmly. The size field is filled for only some rows; it gives once, few, many or a size class.

>TRBV11-1|TRBJ2-1|.|TRBD2
CASSSSGRVSYNEQFF
TGTGCCAGCAGCTCCAGCGGGAGGGTATCCTACAATGAGCAGTTCTTC
>TRBV7-9|TRBJ2-7|.|TRBD1
CASDPGTEKDEQYF
TGTGCCAGTGACCCCGGGACAGAGAAGGACGAGCAGTACTTC
>TRBV10-3|TRBJ1-1|.|TRBD1
CAISDRTGARNTEAFF
TGTGCCATCAGTGATAGGACAGGGGCAAGGAACACTGAAGCTTTCTTT
>TRBV2|TRBJ2-1|.|TRBD2
CASSATSGRNGEQFF
TGTGCCAGCAGTGCGACTAGCGGGAGGAATGGTGAGCAGTTCTTC
>TRBV19|TRBJ1-1|.|.
CASSSGPEAFF
TGTGCCAGTAGTTCGGGTCCTGAAGCTTTCTTT
>TRBV5-8|TRBJ2-1|.|.
CASSLEAGVNNEQFF
TGTGCCAGCAGCTTGGAGGCAGGGGTCAACAATGAGCAGTTCTTC
>TRBV10-3|TRBJ1-4|.|.
CAIRAEGHEKLFF
TGTGCCATCAGGGCGGAAGGACATGAGAAACTGTTTTTT
>TRBV27|TRBJ2-7|.|TRBD2
CASSLRVGLAGTYEQYF
TGTGCCAGCAGCTTAAGGGTTGGGCTAGCGGGGACCTACGAGCAGTACTTC
>TRBV28|TRBJ2-7|.|TRBD2
CASSPGLTGEQYF
TGTGCCAGCAGTCCGGGACTAACGGGGGAGCAGTACTTC
>TRBV2|TRBJ1-1|.|.
CASSELVSAVNTEAFF
TGTGCCAGCAGTGAATTGGTGAGCGCGGTGAACACTGAAGCTTTCTTT
>TRBV6-5|TRBJ2-7|.|.
CATLFNEQYF
TGTGCCACCCTATTTAACGAGCAGTACTTC
>TRBV14|TRBJ2-7|.|.
CASSQVNGYEQYF
TGTGCCAGCAGCCAAGTAAACGGCTACGAGCAGTACTTC
>TRBV19|TRBJ2-5|.|.
CASSKNLRVSKETQYF
TGTGCCAGTAGCAAAAACCTTCGGGTCAGTAAAGAGACCCAGTACTTC
>TRBV15|TRBJ1-2|.|.
CATSRRGFNYGYTF
TGTGCCACCAGCAGAAGAGGGTTTAACTATGGCTACACCTTC
>TRBV5-4|TRBJ1-2|once|TRBD1
CASSPLGGANYGYTF
TGTGCCAGCAGTCCCTTAGGGGGCGCAAACTATGGCTACACCTTC
>TRBV30|TRBJ1-4|.|.
CAWTGTADEKLFF
TGTGCCTGGACTGGTACCGCGGATGAAAAACTGTTTTTT
>TRBV18|TRBJ2-3|.|.
CATAGYTDTQYF
TGTGCCACCGCGGGGTACACAGATACGCAGTATTTT
>TRBV5-1|TRBJ2-1|once|.
CASSLGSAYNEQFF
TGCGCCAGCAGCTTGGGCTCGGCCTACAATGAGCAGTTCTTC
>TRBV6-5|TRBJ2-2|.|.
CASLAIRDITGELFF
TGTGCCAGCTTAGCTATCCGGGACATCACCGGGGAGCTGTTTTTT
>TRBV18|TRBJ2-2|.|.
CASRGWNTGELFF
TGTGCCAGCCGGGGGTGGAACACCGGGGAGCTGTTTTTT
>TRBV30|TRBJ1-3|.|.
CAWSLVSSGNTIYF
TGTGCCTGGAGTCTGGTGAGCTCTGGAAACACCATATATTTT
>TRBV11-2|TRBJ2-4|.|TRBD2
CASSRPRGGRGRNIQYF
TGTGCCAGCAGCCGACCACGGGGCGGGAGAGGAAGAAACATTCAGTACTTC
>TRBV10-2|TRBJ2-5|.|.
CASSDPKSGQETQYF
TGCGCCAGCAGTGATCCGAAAAGCGGTCAAGAGACCCAGTACTTC
>TRBV7-9|TRBJ1-2|once|.
CASSASGSLYGYTF
TGTGCCAGCAGCGCCTCCGGGTCCCTCTATGGCTACACCTTC
>TRBV7-9|TRBJ1-6|few|TRBD1
CASSLTTGDSPLHF
TGTGCCAGCAGCTTAACGACAGGGGATTCACCCCTCCACTTT
>TRBV6-1|TRBJ2-3|.|.
CASSEARDTDTQYF
TGTGCCAGCAGTGAAGCGCGGGACACAGATACGCAGTATTTT
>TRBV27|TRBJ1-5|.|.
CASSPTGRPQPQHF
TGTGCCAGCAGCCCAACAGGGAGACCTCAGCCCCAGCATTTT
>TRBV30|TRBJ1-2|.|TRBD1
CAWLGQKYGYTF
TGTGCCTGGCTGGGACAGAAATATGGCTACACCTTC
>TRBV15|TRBJ2-1|.|TRBD2
CATSGGRPSRSYNEQFF
TGTGCCACCTCGGGGGGGCGGCCCTCCCGCTCCTACAATGAGCAGTTCTTC
>TRBV28|TRBJ2-7|.|.
CASRNMVAAGGLYEQYF
TGTGCCAGCAGGAACATGGTGGCCGCAGGGGGGCTCTACGAGCAGTACTTC
>TRBV9|TRBJ2-1|few|.
CASSVAGNEQFF
TGTGCCAGCAGCGTAGCAGGGAATGAGCAGTTCTTC
>TRBV7-8|TRBJ2-1|once|.
CASFPSDESSYNEQFF
TGTGCCAGCTTCCCTAGCGACGAGAGCTCCTACAATGAGCAGTTCTTC
>TRBV27|TRBJ2-7|.|.
CASSSYLLGRYEQYF
TGTGCCAGCAGTTCCTATCTCCTGGGCAGGTACGAGCAGTACTTC
>TRBV5-1|TRBJ2-2|.|.
CASSLPQANTGELFF
TGCGCCAGCAGCTTGCCACAGGCTAACACCGGGGAGCTGTTTTTT
>TRBV5-1|TRBJ2-7|.|TRBD2
CASSPGSGLAYEQYF
TGCGCCAGCAGCCCGGGATCGGGACTAGCCTACGAGCAGTACTTC
>TRBV9|TRBJ1-2|.|.
CASSVQSNYGYTF
TGTGCCAGCAGCGTTCAATCTAACTATGGCTACACCTTC
>TRBV11-2|TRBJ1-2|few|TRBD1
CASSRTGNYGYTF
TGTGCCAGCAGCCGGACAGGGAATTATGGCTACACCTTC
>TRBV5-6|TRBJ1-1|.|TRBD1
CASSWGDRYNTEAFF
TGTGCCAGCAGCTGGGGGGACAGGTATAACACTGAAGCTTTCTTT
>TRBV10-3|TRBJ2-5|.|TRBD2
CAIREEGETQYF
TGTGCCATCCGGGAGGAAGGAGAGACCCAGTACTTC
>TRBV27|TRBJ2-7|.|.
CASSLAGFGEQYF
TGTGCCAGCAGTTTAGCAGGGTTCGGCGAGCAGTACTTC
>TRBV27|TRBJ2-1|.|.
CASSFPRANEQFF
TGTGCCAGCAGTTTCCCCAGGGCCAATGAGCAGTTCTTC
>TRBV14|TRBJ2-4|.|.
CASSQGLLLAKNIQYF
TGTGCCAGCAGCCAGGGCCTATTACTAGCCAAAAACATTCAGTACTTC
>TRBV27|TRBJ2-3|.|.
CASSLSLILIINSSTDTQYF
TGTGCCAGCAGTTTATCCTTAATCCTAATAATAAACTCTAGCACAGATACGCAGTATTTT
>TRBV27|TRBJ2-7|.|.
CASSRVGGYEQYF
TGTGCCAGCAGCCGGGTCGGCGGCTACGAGCAGTACTTC
>TRBV28|TRBJ1-2|.|.
CASSLDMEIGADGYTF
TGTGCCAGCAGTTTAGATATGGAGATTGGGGCGGATGGCTACACCTTC
>TRBV5-6|TRBJ1-1|.|.
CASSREGRTEAFF
TGTGCCAGCTCACGCGAGGGTCGGACTGAAGCTTTCTTT
>TRBV28|TRBJ1-1|.|.
CASSPHPGTTEAFF
TGTGCCAGCAGTCCTCACCCCGGGACAACTGAAGCTTTCTTT